This T cell receptor beta chain originates from a study of blood T cell repertoires in COVID-19. Study details: The United States, Italy and Spain provided the acute and convalescent COVID-19 samples. T cells, B-cell-depleted T cells, or PBMCs provided the cDNA or gDNA that served as material.

Germline V gene sequence: CDR1 MNHEY, CDR2 SMNVEV (reference sequence). The CDR3 has 13 residues. The junction had 2 bases not matched to a gene; V was cut back by 6 bases and J by 4 bases. The table came from immunoSEQ multiplex PCR; TCRdb's copy has only in-frame clones and leaves some out. The sample has about 150,000 clones; roughly 89% are singletons. The rearrangement joins TRBV27 to TRBJ2-2, with 7 bases identical to TRBD2. The specimen was peripheral blood. This TCR was recovered from a man in his fifties with acute or convalescent COVID-19. The CDR3 spells CASRTGGTGELFF. CDR3 sequence (DNA): TGTGCCAGCAGAACGGGGGGCACCGGGGAGCTGTTTTTT.